A single sample gave rise to the 10 T cell receptor beta chains below, sequenced in a study of T cell responses to AZD1222 COVID-19 vaccine. Here immunoSEQ multiplex PCR was the method, and the copy in TCRdb shows in-frame clones only, minus some. Here the sample spans about 73,000 clones, approximately 92% being singletons. Material: peripheral blood, obtained 28 days after the second AZD1222 dose. The source of these receptors is an adult who received the AZD1222 COVID-19 vaccine.

The chain employs TRBV7-3 and TRBJ2-1; TRBD2 matches 12 bases. The V gene end was trimmed by 2 bases and the J gene end by 3 bases; junction bases not matched to a gene: 8. This CDR3 spans 18 amino acids. Per germline, CDR1 SGHTA and CDR2 FQGTGA. The CDR3 bases are TGTGCCAGCAGCTTAGGAGGACTAGCGGGGACCCTCTACAATGAGCAGTTCTTC. Its translation: CASSLGGLAGTLYNEQFF.

This CDR3 reads CASSPPERQETQYF. DNA for the CDR3: TGTGCCAGCTCACCACCGGAACGACAAGAGACCCAGTACTTC. The V and J genes are TRBV18 and TRBJ2-5; D call uncertain. Germline V gene sequence: CDR1 KGHSH, CDR2 LQKENI. Trimming left V 0 bases short and J 2 bases short, with 7 bases between. This CDR3 is 14 amino acids long.

A few counts support this clone. The gene calls are TRBV28 and TRBJ2-3; D unclear. There are 13 residues in the CDR3. Germline V gives CDR1 MDHEN, CDR2 SYDVKM. Trimming removed 7 bases from V and 1 base from J, with 9 bases in between. The CDR3 spells CASNLVGTDTQYF. CDR3 nucleotides: TGTGCCAGCAACTTGGTAGGCACAGATACGCAGTATTTT.

The chain carries TRBV14 and TRBJ2-2; 7 bases agree with TRBD1. Germline CDR1 is SGHDN and CDR2 is FVKESK. This CDR3 comprises 16 residues. The V gene end was trimmed by 4 bases and the J gene end by 0 bases; junction bases not matched to a gene: 5. CDR3 amino acids: CASSRRQGSNTGELFF. CDR3 nucleotides: TGTGCCAGCAGCCGCAGACAGGGCTCGAACACCGGGGAGCTGTTTTTT.

J is TRBJ1-2 and V is TRBV4-2; TRBD1 might be the D (6 bases). CDR1 and CDR2 from the germline V gene are LGHNA and YNFKEQ. The length of the CDR3 is 13 residues. Trimming left V 6 bases short and J 4 bases short, with 12 bases between. The CDR3 is CASRNRAGYGYTF. The DNA of the CDR3 is TGTGCCAGCAGAAACAGGGCTGGCTATGGCTACACCTTC.

The chain carries TRBV18 and TRBJ2-5; TRBD1 matches 7 bases. Trimming removed 3 bases from V and 1 base from J; junction bases left unmatched: 5. Per the germline V gene, CDR1 is KGHSH and CDR2 is LQKENI. This CDR3 is built from 15 residues. Written as DNA, the CDR3 is TGTGCCAGCTCACCGGAACAGGGGTTCCAAGAGACCCAGTACTTC. As protein: CASSPEQGFQETQYF.

CDR3 sequence (DNA): TGTGCCAGCAAGGTCCCTAACACCGGGGAGCTGTTTTTT. Protein product: CASKVPNTGELFF. The rearrangement links TRBV6-5 to TRBJ2-2; D is ambiguous. The germline CDR1 and CDR2 sequences are MNHEY and SVGAGI. There are 13 residues in the CDR3. V gave up 7 bases and J gave up 2 bases, with 8 bases separating them.

The rearrangement links TRBV5-1 to TRBJ2-1; TRBD1 aligns across 7 bases. The CDR3 consists of 13 residues. Germline CDR1 and CDR2: SGHRS and YFSETQ. V shed 3 bases, J shed 9 bases, and the junction held 6 bases outside the gene matches. CDR3 bases: TGCGCCAGCAGCTCCACAGGGGCCCGTGAGCAGTTCTTC. Its translation is CASSSTGAREQFF.

This sequence joins TRBV29-1 and TRBJ2-7, with TRBD2 as a possible D gene (6 bases). CDR3 size: 13 residues. Germline V gives CDR1 SQVTM, CDR2 ANQGSEA. V was cut by 5 bases and J by 3 bases, with 14 bases left in between. CDR3 nucleotides: TGCAGCGTTTACTGGGGGGATTTCTACGAGCAGTACGTC. Amino acid sequence: CSVYWGDFYEQYV.

This sequence joins TRBV9 and TRBJ1-1, with 9 bases matching TRBD1. Germline assignment: CDR1 SGDLS and CDR2 YYNGEE. V lost 0 bases and J lost 10; bases outside the gene matches: 22. The CDR3 spans 19 residues. Here the CDR3 reads CASSVASATGGGTVPGAFF. The CDR3 bases are TGTGCCAGCAGCGTAGCTTCGGCGACAGGGGGGGGTACCGTGCCGGGAGCTTTCTTT.